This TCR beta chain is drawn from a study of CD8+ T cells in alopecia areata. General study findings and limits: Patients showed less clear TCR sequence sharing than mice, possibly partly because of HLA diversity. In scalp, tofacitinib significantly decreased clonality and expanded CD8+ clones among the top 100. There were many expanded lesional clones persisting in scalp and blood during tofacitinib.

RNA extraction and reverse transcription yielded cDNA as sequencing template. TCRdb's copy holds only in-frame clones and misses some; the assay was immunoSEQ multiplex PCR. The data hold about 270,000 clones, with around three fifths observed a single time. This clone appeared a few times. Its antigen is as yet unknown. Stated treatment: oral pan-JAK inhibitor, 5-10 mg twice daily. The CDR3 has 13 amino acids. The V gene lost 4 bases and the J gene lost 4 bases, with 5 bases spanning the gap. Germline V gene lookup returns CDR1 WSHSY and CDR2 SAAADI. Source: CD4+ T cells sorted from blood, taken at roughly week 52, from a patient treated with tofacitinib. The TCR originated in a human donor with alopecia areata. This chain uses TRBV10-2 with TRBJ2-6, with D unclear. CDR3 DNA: TGCGCCAGCAGTGCCACAGGGGCCAACGTCCTGACTTTC. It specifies CASSATGANVLTF.